These T cell receptor beta chains were read from a single sample in a study of metastatic and nonmetastatic thyroid tumors. TCRdb ran MiXCR on the PCR reads. The data contain roughly 75,000 clones, 12% of them singletons. The sample taken for sequencing was tumor tissue. The receptors come from a female donor with papillary thyroid cancer or a benign thyroid nodule (not recorded which). Some clones in this sample may be carry-over from other donors' samples. Each CDR3 is given with its conserved first and last residue. A D gene is named only where the DNA matches it firmly. Some rows have no size entry. The others give once, few or many, or a class for an expanded clone.

13,.,TRBV2,.,TRBJ2-1,TGTGCCAGCAGTTCGGTACTGATCAATGGGCAGTTCTTC,CASSSVLINGQFF
17,many,TRBV7-9,TRBD1,TRBJ2-3,TGTGCCAGCAGCTTAACCCCCCGGACAGGGATCCCAGATACGCAGTATTTT,CASSLTPRTGIPDTQYF
16,.,TRBV6-1,TRBD1,TRBJ1-2,TGTGACAGAAGTGAAGCGCCGGGACAGGCCCGCTGTGGCTACACCTTC,CDRSEAPGQARCGYTF
13,many,TRBV6-5,.,TRBJ2-1,TGTGCCAGCAGTGTACTAGAGTCCTCTGAGCAGTTCTTC,CASSVLESSEQFF
17,many,TRBV2,TRBD1,TRBJ1-4,TGTGCCAGCAGTGACCCGACAGGGACGGGAACTAATGAAAAACTGTTTTTT,CASSDPTGTGTNEKLFF
15,few,TRBV3-1,.,TRBJ2-1,TGTGCCAGCAGCAGCCCAGCTGGGGGCAGGGATGAGCAGTTCTTC,CASSSPAGGRDEQFF
16,few,TRBV6-1,.,TRBJ1-2,TGTGTTCTGTCCCCGGGAAAGGGCCTCGCTAACTACGGCTACACCTTC,CVLSPGKGLANYGYTF
11,many,TRBV24-1,.,TRBJ1-1,TGTGCCACCCGGGACAACACTGAAGCTTTCTTT,CATRDNTEAFF
13,many,TRBV2,TRBD2,TRBJ2-1,TGTGCCAGCTGGCTAGCGGACAACAATGAGCAGTTCTTC,CASWLADNNEQFF
15,many,TRBV5-1,.,TRBJ1-1,TGCGCCAGCAGCCCCCGACACCTCGGTGGGACTGAAGCTTTCTTT,CASSPRHLGGTEAFF
19,.,TRBV15,.,TRBJ2-3,TGTGCCACCAGCAGAGATCGGGGTGAGGGGCAGTTGGGCACAGATACGCAGTATTTT,CATSRDRGEGQLGTDTQYF
18,many,TRBV6-2/TRBV6-3,.,TRBJ2-1,TGTGCCAGCAGTCAGACACGGCACCGGGAGCTTCCCTACAATGAGCAGTTCTTC,CASSQTRHRELPYNEQFF
13,.,TRBV19,TRBD2,TRBJ2-7,TGTGCCAGTAGTGGTTGGACTAGCTACGAGCAGTACTTC,CASSGWTSYEQYF
16,many,TRBV6-1,TRBD1,TRBJ2-6,TGTGCCAGCATCCGGGACAGGGGAGCCGGGGCCAACGTCCTGACTTTC,CASIRDRGAGANVLTF
16,.,TRBV7-6,TRBD2,TRBJ2-7,TGTGCCAGCAGCCCCCGGACTAGCGGGAGGGCCTGCGAGAAGTACTTC,CASSPRTSGRACEKYF
13,many,TRBV20-1,TRBD1,TRBJ2-7,TGCAGTGCTTTGGGGACAGGGGTTGCCGAGCAGTACTTC,CSALGTGVAEQYF
12,many,TRBV2,.,TRBJ2-1,TGTGCCAGCAGCTATGGGACACCTGAGCAGTTCTTC,CASSYGTPEQFF
12,many,TRBV25-1,.,TRBJ2-7,TGTGCCAGCAGTGTCAATGCCTACGAGCAGTACTTC,CASSVNAYEQYF
12,.,TRBV6-1,.,TRBJ2-7,TGTGCCAGCAGAGACACCGCAGCAGAGCAGTACTTC,CASRDTAAEQYF
12,.,TRBV6-2/TRBV6-3,.,TRBJ2-3,TGTGCCAGCAGCATATCCACATATACGCAGTATTTT,CASSISTYTQYF
14,many,TRBV4-1,.,TRBJ1-1,TGCGCCAGCAGCCAAGGGCTGGTGAACACTGAAGCTTTCTTT,CASSQGLVNTEAFF
13,many,TRBV5-1,.,TRBJ1-1,TGCGCCAGCAGCTTGAGACAGACCGGGGAAGCTTTCTTT,CASSLRQTGEAFF
15,many,TRBV9,.,TRBJ2-5,TGTGCCAGCAGCGTAGTCCCAGGGGATCCCGAGACCCAGTACTTC,CASSVVPGDPETQYF
15,many,TRBV7-9,TRBD2,TRBJ2-5,TGTGCCAGCAGCCCTGGACTAGCGGGCCAAGAGACCCAGTACTTC,CASSPGLAGQETQYF
15,many,TRBV9,.,TRBJ1-1,TGTGCCAGCAGCGAATCAGGGGCTTCGAACACTGAAGCTTTCTTT,CASSESGASNTEAFF
15,.,TRBV5-4,.,TRBJ1-2,TGTGCCAGCATCGAGAACTACGGGCAGGGCTATGGCTACACCTTC,CASIENYGQGYGYTF
13,many,TRBV5-4,.,TRBJ2-7,TGTGCCAGCAGCTTAGACAGCGCCTACGAGCAGTACTTC,CASSLDSAYEQYF
15,many,TRBV29-1,TRBD1,TRBJ2-7,TGCAGCGTTGCGGATACAGGGGGCGCCCCCTACGAGCAGTACTTC,CSVADTGGAPYEQYF
14,few,TRBV29-1,TRBD2,TRBJ2-1,TGCAGCGTTGCCCTACTAGCGGGGAACAATGAGCAGTTCTTC,CSVALLAGNNEQFF
16,many,TRBV5-1,TRBD2,TRBJ2-2,TGCGCCAGCAGCTTGCTCAGCGGGAGTGGCACCGGGGAGCTGTTTTTT,CASSLLSGSGTGELFF
14,many,TRBV28,.,TRBJ2-1,TGTGCCAGCTGTAAAACCGTGAACTTATGGGAGCAGTTCTTC,CASCKTVNLWEQFF
15,many,TRBV6-1,.,TRBJ1-5,TGTGCCAGCAGTGGGGCAGCCTATAGCAATCAGCCCCAGCATTTT,CASSGAAYSNQPQHF
15,.,TRBV27,.,TRBJ1-5,TGTGCCAGCAGTTCCCGTCGGGGGGGGAATCAGCACCAGCATTTT,CASSSRRGGNQHQHF
13,.,TRBV11-2,TRBD1,TRBJ1-6,TGTGCCAGCAGCCTGGACAGGGACTCACCCCTCCACTTT,CASSLDRDSPLHF